This T cell receptor (beta chain) emerged from a study of cytomegalovirus exposure and HLA in healthy donors. Findings and limits, study-wide: A highly shared variant cluster was judged a likely technical artifact. Available immune exposure information covered CMV serostatus only. Approximately 160 TCR beta chains were listed as cytomegalovirus-associated.

Germline V lookup: CDR1 SQVTM, CDR2 ANQGSEA. Trimming removed 3 bases at V and 8 bases at J, with 13 bases between. CDR3 length equals 12 residues. This PCR relied on a set of 60 Vbeta primers and 13 Jbeta primers. Only in-frame clones appear in the TCRdb table, and some are missing; sequencing was by immunoSEQ multiplex PCR. The sample consists of over 35,000 clones, around three quarters of them appearing once. As concerns this clone: Antigen specificity is unknown.

The chain recombines TRBV29-1 with TRBJ1-2; D is possibly TRBD1 (6 bases). This receptor was taken from a man aged 30 to 45 in good health and CMV-seronegative. Sequencing was done on a sample of PBMCs. The CDR3 DNA reads TGCAGCGTTGAGGGGGCGCCGTTGGGCTACACCTTC. Its protein is CSVEGAPLGYTF.